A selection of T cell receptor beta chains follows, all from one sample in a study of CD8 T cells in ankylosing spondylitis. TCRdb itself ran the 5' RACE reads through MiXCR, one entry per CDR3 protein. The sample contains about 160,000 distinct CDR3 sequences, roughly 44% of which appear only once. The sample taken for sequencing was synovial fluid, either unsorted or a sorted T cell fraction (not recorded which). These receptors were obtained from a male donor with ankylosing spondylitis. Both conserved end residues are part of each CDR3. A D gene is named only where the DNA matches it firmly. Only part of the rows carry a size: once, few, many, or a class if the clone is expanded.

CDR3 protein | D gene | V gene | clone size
CASSLEGGSYEQYF | TRBD1 | TRBV7-3 | .
CASAPILESGELFF | . | TRBV5-1 | few
CASSEAWSGVYNEQFF | TRBD2 | TRBV2 | .
CASSLEGYSGREFYEQYF | TRBD2 | TRBV11-2 | .
CASSLAGAGGYGYTF | . | TRBV7-9 | .
CSVEEGLAGVRNTGELFF | TRBD2 | TRBV29-1 | .
CASTTLRRGRSYNEQFF | TRBD2 | TRBV27 | .
CASSLSPRGEQYF | . | TRBV7-9 | many
CAISSGRANNEQFF | TRBD2 | TRBV10-3 | few
CASSQVEAEYSSQPQHF | . | TRBV14 | .
CSARDLASGDSYEQYF | TRBD2 | TRBV20-1 | many
CAIRPGQGTYNSPLHF | TRBD1 | TRBV10-3 | .
CASSYDRAQPQHF | TRBD1 | TRBV13 | many
CANPREDSEAFF | . | TRBV6-5 | many
CASSLRGAPSYEQYF | . | TRBV12-3/TRBV12-4 | few
CASRRRTGGYGYTF | TRBD1 | TRBV7-9 | .
CASSYPPGQGNTGELFF | TRBD1 | TRBV6-2/TRBV6-3 | few
CASSEWWGVGEAFF | . | TRBV25-1 | .
CASSPRTPSGRFF | . | TRBV18 | few
CSHLPASVGTDTQYF | . | TRBV29-1 | .
CAISDSGLAGANEQFF | TRBD2 | TRBV10-3 | few
CASSHQTSGGLNASTDTQYF | TRBD2 | TRBV4-1 | .
CASSLGDRANYGYTF | TRBD1 | TRBV7-9 | once
CASSLEETAQQETQYF | . | TRBV7-9 | .
CASSLAEAVANTGELFF | . | TRBV7-6 | .
CATLGPYNEQFF | . | TRBV10-3 | .
CASSPGSWYGRTASYEQYF | . | TRBV12-3/TRBV12-4 | .
CASSPPRSTGELFF | . | TRBV18 | many
CSVTSGFYEQYF | TRBD2 | TRBV29-1 | few
CASSESAGNTGELFF | . | TRBV6-1 | .
CASSSPINPYNEQFF | . | TRBV12-3/TRBV12-4 | .
CASSQGRGLMNEQYF | . | TRBV3-1 | few
CASSLPPDRVIF | TRBD1 | TRBV12-3/TRBV12-4 | large
CASSFGTGYGYTF | . | TRBV12-3/TRBV12-4 | few
CASREQGSPICGYTF | . | TRBV4-1 | few
CAISSGRGVGSNQPQHF | . | TRBV10-3 | .
CASSLEWQAYGYTF | . | TRBV7-9 | .
CSVEDRVTDTQYF | TRBD1 | TRBV29-1 | .
CASRKDRGTKNIQYF | TRBD1 | TRBV12-3/TRBV12-4 | .
CASSQTQSSPGDTEAFF | . | TRBV4-1 | .
CASSLGPGHFSSPLHF | . | TRBV11-2 | once
CASSQELLAGGIEKETQYF | TRBD2 | TRBV4-2 | few
CASSLKPGPWAYGYTF | . | TRBV5-1 | .